The present TCR beta chain was sequenced within a study of radiation and T cells in renal cell carcinoma. Sequencing was performed with immunoSEQ multiplex PCR; in TCRdb, only in-frame clones are kept and a portion is missing. Of about 78,000 clones in the sample, about nine tenths were seen once. Time point defined: blood 4 weeks post-SBRT, at nephrectomy. Described treatment: 15 Gy SBRT to primary tumor, nephrectomy 4 weeks later. The CDR3 is made up of 15 amino acids. The junction had 2 bases not matched to a gene; V was cut back by 0 bases and J by 1 base. CDR1 is SGHVS and CDR2 is FNYEAQ in the germline V gene.

The gene calls are TRBV7-6 and TRBJ2-7; 8 bases map to TRBD2. The origin of this receptor is a woman in her 70s with renal cell carcinoma. The source material was blood, sampled from a patient whose treatment included radiotherapy and nephrectomy. CDR3 DNA sequence: TGTGCCAGCAGCTTAGCCGGGGGGGCTTCCTACGAGCAGTACTTC. It yields the protein CASSLAGGASYEQYF.